This T cell receptor (beta chain) came from a study of blood T cells in healthy people across ages. A sample-barcoded 5' primer and a J-beta primer mix were used in a second PCR of roughly 6 to 11 cycles. Each cDNA molecule, via a template-switch adaptor with 12 random nucleotides, was tagged. In TCRdb, the 5' RACE reads were re-called with MiXCR into one record per CDR3 protein. The sample consists of over a million distinct CDR3 sequences, 59% of them appearing once. The CDR3 length is 15 residues. With 2 bases removed from V and 9 bases from J, the gap between germline ends came to 19 bases. The germline V gene encodes CDR1 SNHLY and CDR2 FYNNEI.

This clonotype originated in a man younger than 35 in good health. V is TRBV2 and J is TRBJ2-5, with unresolved D. The specimen sequenced was blood. In nucleotides, the CDR3 is TGTGCCAGCAGTGAATTGCTCCCGGCCCACGAGGCCCAGTACTTC. This gives the protein CASSELLPAHEAQYF.